This TCR beta chain emerged from a study of blood T cells in healthy people across ages. Whole-study context: Per two T cells, about one barcoded beta molecule was captured through template switching.

CDR1 LNHNV and CDR2 YYDKDF come from the germline V gene (reference sequence). This CDR3 region has 16 residues. With 0 bases removed from V and 4 bases from J, the gap between germline ends came to 15 bases. The study, taken as a whole, reports: Unsorted PBMCs ruled out conclusive naive versus antigen-experienced comparison.

Primed by a sample-barcoded 5' primer and a J-beta primer mix, a second PCR proceeded for about 7 to 12 cycles. The template-switch adaptor was a 5' adaptor with 12 random nucleotides. It tagged each cDNA molecule. The study obtained at least 3 million CDR3-containing paired-end reads from every sample. TCRdb reanalysed the 5' RACE reads using MiXCR and keeps one entry per CDR3 protein. The data show roughly 640,000 distinct CDR3 sequences, around 31% seen once. This clonotype was recorded once. What it binds is not known. A read error may be the cause here, since a much bigger clone is one base away.

What was sequenced was blood. This sequence was found in a woman older than 75 in good health. The rearrangement uses TRBV15 and TRBJ1-2; maybe TRBD1 (5 bases). This chain's CDR3 is CATSREAGVGTYGYTF. CDR3 nucleotides: TGTGCCACCAGCAGAGAAGCGGGGGTCGGGACCTATGGCTACACCTTC.